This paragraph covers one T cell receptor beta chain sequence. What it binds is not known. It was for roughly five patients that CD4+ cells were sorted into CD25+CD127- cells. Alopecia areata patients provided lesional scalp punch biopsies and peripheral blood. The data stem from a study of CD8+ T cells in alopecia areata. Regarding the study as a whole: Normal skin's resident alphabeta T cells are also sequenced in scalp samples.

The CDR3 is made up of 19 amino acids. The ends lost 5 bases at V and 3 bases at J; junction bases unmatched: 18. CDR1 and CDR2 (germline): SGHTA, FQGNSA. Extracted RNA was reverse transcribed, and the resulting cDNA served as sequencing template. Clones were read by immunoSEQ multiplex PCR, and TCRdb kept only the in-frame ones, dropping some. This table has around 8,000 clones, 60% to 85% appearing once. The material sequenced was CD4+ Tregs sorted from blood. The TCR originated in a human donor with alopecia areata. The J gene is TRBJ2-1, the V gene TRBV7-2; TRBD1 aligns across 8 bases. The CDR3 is CASSPVQGALNLLYNEQFF. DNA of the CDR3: TGTGCCAGCAGCCCGGTGCAGGGGGCGCTGAACTTACTCTACAATGAGCAGTTCTTC.